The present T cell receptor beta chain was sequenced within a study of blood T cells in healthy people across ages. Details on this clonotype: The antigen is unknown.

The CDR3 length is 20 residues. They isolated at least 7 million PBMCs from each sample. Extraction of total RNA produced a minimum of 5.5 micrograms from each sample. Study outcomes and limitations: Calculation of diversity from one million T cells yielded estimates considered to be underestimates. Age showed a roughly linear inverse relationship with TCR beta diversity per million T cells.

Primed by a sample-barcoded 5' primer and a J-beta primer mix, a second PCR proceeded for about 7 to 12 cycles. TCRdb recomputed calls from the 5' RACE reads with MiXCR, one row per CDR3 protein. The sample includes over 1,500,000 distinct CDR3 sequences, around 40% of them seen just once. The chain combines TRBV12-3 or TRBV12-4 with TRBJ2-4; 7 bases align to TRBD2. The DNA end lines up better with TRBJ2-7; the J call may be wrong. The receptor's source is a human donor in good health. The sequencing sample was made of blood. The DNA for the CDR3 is TGTGCCAGCAGGGGCAGGGAAATGGTCGGGGGGAAACAGAGCTCCTACGAGCAGTACTTC. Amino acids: CASRGREMVGGKQSSYEQYF.